These 15 T cell receptor beta chains share one sample of origin, sequenced in a study of blood T cell repertoires in COVID-19 (dated by TCRdb to about 2020). The library was built by means of the immunoSEQ multiplex PCR assay. TCRdb re-hosts the immuneACCESS table, in-frame sequences only. Its copies lack some clones; in the studies checked, an unresolved V gene accounts for under half of them, and the cause for the rest is not known. The sample table lists under 200,000 clones, 90% of them with a count of one. The top ten constitute 0.53% of the sample. The sample consisted of peripheral blood. The receptors originated from a man aged 45 to 65 with acute or convalescent COVID-19.

The V gene is TRBV3-1 (or the pseudogene TRBV3-2), the J gene TRBJ2-1, with 10 bases lining up with TRBD2. Per the germline V gene, CDR1 is LGHDT and CDR2 is YNNKEL (reference sequence). V trimming: 4 bases; J trimming: 15 bases; junction bases outside the gene matches: 6. The CDR3 length is 12 residues. The CDR3 sequence is CASSLAGGHRFF. CDR3 sequence (DNA): TGTGCCAGCAGCCTAGCGGGGGGCCATCGGTTCTTC.

The V gene is TRBV7-8, the J gene TRBJ2-1; 8 bases fit TRBD2. CDR3 length equals 14 residues. Germline CDR1 SGHVS, CDR2 FQNEAQ. V lost 4 bases and J lost 9; bases outside the gene matches: 8. CDR3 DNA: TGTGCCAGCAGCTCCGAGCCAGCGGGAGTTGAGCAGTTCTTC. As protein: CASSSEPAGVEQFF.

The chain employs TRBV7-9 and TRBJ1-3; a possible D gene is TRBD1 (5 bases). Germline assignment: CDR1 SEHNR and CDR2 FQNEAQ (reference sequence). The CDR3 contains 15 residues. V gave up 2 bases and J gave up 8 bases, with 16 bases separating them. In DNA, the CDR3 is TGTGCCAGCAGCTTATTCCGACAAGGGGAGGACACCATATATTTT. Translation: CASSLFRQGEDTIYF.

This clone has only a few counts. CDR3 region: CASSRFSPLGNTIYF. The CDR3 nucleotides are TGTGCCAGCTCCCGGTTCTCCCCTCTTGGAAACACCATATATTTT. V is TRBV11-2 and J is TRBJ1-3, with D unresolved. CDR1 is SGHAT, CDR2 FQNNGV, per germline. V lost 8 bases, J lost 3 bases, and 17 bases lay in between. The CDR3 has 15 residues. The complete variable domain, with remaining parts taken from reference TRBV11-2 and TRBJ1-3, reads EAGVAQSPRYKIIEKRQSVAFWCNPISGHATLYWYQQILGQGPKLLIQFQNNGVVDDSQLPKDRFSAERLKGVDSTLKIQPAKLEDSAVYLCASSRFSPLGNTIYFGEGSWLTVV.

This clone was observed a few times. The J gene is TRBJ2-7, the V gene TRBV28; maybe TRBD1 (6 bases). V lost 2 bases, J lost 1 base, and 9 bases lay in between. Germline V gene lookup returns CDR1 MDHEN and CDR2 SYDVKM. There are 14 residues in the CDR3. The CDR3 region is CASSLADRSYEQYF. CDR3 coding DNA: TGTGCCAGCAGTTTAGCCGACAGGTCCTACGAGCAGTACTTC. Full variable domain (missing parts from reference TRBV28 and TRBJ2-7): DVKVTQSSRYLVKRTGEKVFLECVQDMDHENMFWYRQDPGLGLRLIYFSYDVKMKEKGDIPEGYSVSREKKERFSLILESASTNQTSMYLCASSLADRSYEQYFGPGTRLTVT.

V is TRBV19 and J is TRBJ1-1, with D perhaps matching TRBD1 (5 bases). Germline-derived CDR1 and CDR2 are LNHDA and SQIVND (reference sequence). The CDR3 has 16 residues. Trimming shortened V by 7 bases and J by 0 bases, and 18 bases separated the two germline ends. The CDR3 sequence is CASTSLSAGLNTEAFF. The DNA of the CDR3 is TGTGCCAGTACCTCCCTCTCGGCAGGGTTGAACACTGAAGCTTTCTTT.

The rearrangement joins TRBV21-1 to TRBJ1-5; TRBD1, the table's D call, was not compared with the DNA. TRBV21-1 is a documented pseudogene. The CDR3 extends over 18 amino acids. The CDR3 nucleotides read TGTGCCAGCAGCAAAAGGACAGGCCGAGACGTTAGCAATCAGCCCCAGCATTTT. Amino acid sequence: CASSKRTGRDVSNQPQHF.

The sample holds one count of this clone. V is TRBV28 and J is TRBJ2-7, with D perhaps matching TRBD1 (6 bases). This CDR3 contains 13 residues. V dropped 8 bases and J dropped 3 bases, with 14 bases sitting between them. Germline V gene sequence: CDR1 MDHEN, CDR2 SYDVKM. The CDR3 here is CASRYTGNYEQYF. As DNA, the CDR3 is TGTGCCAGCCGGTACACAGGGAACTACGAGCAGTACTTC.

The CDR3, as DNA: TGTGCCAGCAGCGAGGGACAGTTAAATCAGCCCCAGCATTTT. It yields the protein CASSEGQLNQPQHF. The rearrangement links TRBV6-5 to TRBJ1-5; 7 bases are shared with TRBD1. Trimming took 6 bases from V and 4 from J; bases not matched to a gene: 6. CDR3 length equals 14 residues. Per the germline V gene, CDR1 is MNHEY and CDR2 is SVGAGI.

The J gene is TRBJ1-6, the V gene TRBV5-1; D remains ambiguous. Trimming cost V 4 bases and J 8 bases, with 16 bases left between them. From germline, CDR1 is SGHRS and CDR2 YFSETQ. This CDR3 comprises 15 residues. The CDR3 loop reads CASSPEGVAYSPLHF. CDR3 nucleotide sequence: TGCGCCAGCAGCCCAGAGGGAGTCGCCTATTCACCCCTCCACTTT.

In DNA form, the CDR3 reads TGCGCCAGCAGCGCGCAAGGGGGCGAGCAGTACTTC. As protein: CASSAQGGEQYF. This chain links TRBV5-1 with TRBJ2-7, with a possible D match to TRBD1 (6 bases). Germline CDR1 is SGHRS and CDR2 is YFSETQ. The CDR3 covers 12 residues. Trimming shortened V by 4 bases and J by 6 bases, and 11 bases separated the two germline ends.

As to this clone: The sample has other DNA sequences that encode this CDR3 too. V is TRBV5-4 and J is TRBJ2-3; maybe TRBD2 (5 bases). This CDR3 is 14 amino acids long. With 0 bases removed from V and 3 bases from J, the gap between germline ends came to 8 bases. Germline V gene sequence: CDR1 SGHNT, CDR2 YYREEE (reference sequence). The DNA of the CDR3 is TGTGCCAGCAGCTTGGGGCAGCGGACAGATACGCAGTATTTT. This gives the protein CASSLGQRTDTQYF.

The V and J genes are TRBV29-1 and TRBJ1-2; unclear D gene. The CDR3 runs 13 residues. Germline CDR1 SQVTM, CDR2 ANQGSEA. The V and J ends lost 4 bases and 6 bases respectively, with 15 bases between them. The CDR3 reads CSVGSEGVNGYTF. The CDR3 DNA is TGCAGCGTTGGTTCGGAGGGAGTGAATGGCTACACCTTC.

The gene calls are TRBV24-1 and TRBJ1-1, with D tentatively TRBD1 (6 bases). Germline V CDR1 and CDR2: KGHDR, SFDVKD. The CDR3 has 13 residues. V was shortened by 6 bases and J by 3 bases, with 10 bases between the two germline ends. The CDR3 nucleotides read TGTGCCACCAGTTTGGGGGCCGACACTGAAGCTTTCTTT. Translation gives CATSLGADTEAFF.

The CDR3 region has the DNA TGTGCCAGCAGCCAGCCTCGACAGGGCCCAGATACGCAGTATTTT. Amino acids: CASSQPRQGPDTQYF. The chain couples TRBV4-2 to TRBJ2-3, with 7 bases identical to TRBD1. The ends lost 3 bases at V and 4 bases at J; junction bases unmatched: 7. The CDR3 extends over 15 amino acids. CDR1 is LGHNA, CDR2 YNFKEQ, per germline.